Each of the 27 T cell receptor beta chains below was sequenced from the same sample in a study of blood T cell repertoires in COVID-19. Measured with immunoSEQ multiplex PCR; TCRdb has only the in-frame clones, and not every one. This table holds roughly 240,000 clones, more than 75% found once. Material: peripheral blood. Receptors were obtained from a woman older than 75 with COVID-19, enrolled during active disease.

This clone showed up just once. DNA for the CDR3: TGTGCCAGCAGTGGGCCCCGAGGGCGGAGAGACACTGAAGCTTTCTTT. Residues: CASSGPRGRRDTEAFF. This chain connects TRBV6-1 to TRBJ1-1; D is uncertain. CDR3 length: 16 amino acids. V dropped 4 bases and J dropped 3 bases, with 18 bases sitting between them. CDR1 and CDR2 from the germline V gene are MNHNS and SASEGT.

The chain uses TRBV15 and TRBJ1-5; TRBD1 is a possible D gene (5 bases). The CDR3 sequence is 14 residues long. Trimming shortened V by 4 bases and J by 11 bases, and 18 bases separated the two germline ends. Per germline, CDR1 LNHNV and CDR2 YYDKDF (reference sequence). CDR3 sequence (DNA): TGTGCCACCAGCACTCGACAGCCCAATCAAGCCCAGCATTTT. Its translation is CATSTRQPNQAQHF.

The chain employs TRBV6-6 and TRBJ2-7; 12 bases map to TRBD2. V lost 6 bases, J lost 3 bases, and 3 bases stayed unmatched. The CDR3 is made up of 14 amino acids. The germline V gene has CDR1 MNHNY and CDR2 SVGAGI (reference sequence). The CDR3 DNA is TGTGCCAGCAGCCTAGCGGGGGGGAGCTACGAGCAGTACGTC. Translated, it gives CASSLAGGSYEQYV.

The chain joins TRBV19 to TRBJ2-3; the match to TRBD2 covers 9 bases. Trimming removed 3 bases from V and 4 bases from J; junction bases left unmatched: 2. Germline V CDR1 and CDR2: LNHDA, SQIVND (reference sequence). The CDR3 is made up of 14 amino acids. CDR3 DNA: TGTGCCAGTAGTATGGGACTAGCTTCAGATACGCAGTATTTT. This codes for CASSMGLASDTQYF. The full variable domain, with the rest looked up from reference TRBV19 and TRBJ2-3, is DGGITQSPKYLFRKEGQNVTLSCEQNLNHDAMYWYRQDPGQGLRLIYYSQIVNDFQKGDIAEGYSVSREKKESFPLTVTSAQKNPTAFYLCASSMGLASDTQYFGPGTRLTVL.

This chain connects TRBV4-1 to TRBJ2-2; maybe TRBD1 (5 bases). The CDR3 extends over 16 amino acids. The V and J ends lost 0 bases and 4 bases respectively, with 12 bases between them. Germline V gene lookup returns CDR1 MGHRA and CDR2 YSYEKL. CDR3 sequence (DNA): TGCGCCAGCAGCCAAGATCTCTACAGGCCCACCGGGGAGCTGTTTTTT. Amino acids: CASSQDLYRPTGELFF.

The V gene is TRBV5-1, the J gene TRBJ1-2; possible D gene TRBD1, 5 bases. The CDR3 spans 14 residues. V was clipped by 4 bases and J by 4 bases, with 14 bases between them. Germline CDR1 and CDR2: SGHRS and YFSETQ. The CDR3 loop reads CASSGSDSSYGYTF. The CDR3, as DNA: TGCGCCAGCAGCGGTTCAGACAGCTCCTATGGCTACACCTTC.

In this sample, this clone turned up many times. V usage is TRBV2 and J usage is TRBJ2-5; TRBD2 aligns across 7 bases. Germline V gene data show CDR1 as SNHLY and CDR2 as FYNNEI. The V and J ends lost 6 bases and 3 bases, in that order; junction bases with no gene match: 13. CDR3 length equals 16 residues. As DNA, the CDR3 is TGTGCCAGCAGGCGCCACACGGGGGGTTCGGAAGAGACCCAGTACTTC. Amino acids: CASRRHTGGSEETQYF. The variable domain in full, completed from reference TRBV2 and TRBJ2-5, reads EPEVTQTPSHQVTQMGQEVILRCVPISNHLYFYWYRQILGQKVEFLVSFYNNEISEKSEIFDDQFSVERPDGSNFTLKIRSTKLEDSAMYFCASRRHTGGSEETQYFGPGTRLLVL.

This clone has only a few counts. V is TRBV14 and J is TRBJ1-1, with D unclear. Deletions cut 0 bases from V and 5 bases from J, with 13 bases between. The CDR3 runs to 15 residues. From germline, CDR1 is SGHDN and CDR2 FVKESK. The CDR3 region has the DNA TGTGCCAGCAGCCAAGATTCACGGGGTAGGACTGAAGCTTTCTTT. It translates to CASSQDSRGRTEAFF.

The J gene is TRBJ1-2, the V gene TRBV11-2, with 8 nucleotides matching TRBD1. Trimming took 5 bases from V and 5 from J; bases not matched to a gene: 4. CDR3 length: 13 amino acids. CDR1 and CDR2 from the germline V gene are SGHAT and FQNNGV. In DNA form, the CDR3 reads TGTGCCAGCAGCCTAGGACAGGGTTATGGCTACACCTTC. Translated, it gives CASSLGQGYGYTF.

The rearrangement uses TRBV28 and TRBJ2-1, with 8 positions matching TRBD1. Germline trimming cut 11 bases from V and 4 bases from J; bases unmatched to any gene: 4. This CDR3 is built from 12 residues. Germline V gene data show CDR1 as MDHEN and CDR2 as SYDVKM. In DNA, the CDR3 is TGTGCCTCAGGGGGCCCGTACAATGAGCAGTTCTTC. Amino acids: CASGGPYNEQFF.

The genes are TRBV28 and TRBJ1-1; 8 positions agree with TRBD1. The CDR3 length is 13 residues. Per the germline V gene, CDR1 is MDHEN and CDR2 is SYDVKM. V was pared by 6 bases and J by 8 bases, with 8 bases of the junction left unmatched. CDR3 sequence reads: CASSALGDREAFF. The CDR3 nucleotides are TGTGCCAGCAGCGCCCTGGGGGACAGGGAAGCTTTCTTT.

CDR3: CASSPHAGYGNTIYF. For the CDR3, the DNA is TGTGCCAGCAGTCCCCATGCAGGGTATGGAAACACCATATATTTT. The rearrangement joins TRBV28 to TRBJ1-3, with D perhaps matching TRBD1 (5 bases). The germline V gene encodes CDR1 MDHEN and CDR2 SYDVKM. Trimming left V 5 bases short and J 3 bases short, with 14 bases between. The CDR3 length is 15 residues.

This chain joins TRBV5-4 and TRBJ1-6; 9 positions match TRBD1. Unmatched junction bases numbered 7, after V lost 0 bases and J lost 6 bases. The CDR3 sequence is 17 residues long. Per the germline V gene, CDR1 is SGHNT and CDR2 is YYREEE (reference sequence). The CDR3 is CASSLGNRGHGNSPLHF. The CDR3 DNA reads TGTGCCAGCAGCTTGGGCAACAGGGGGCATGGTAATTCACCCCTCCACTTT.

The chain has TRBV7-3 and TRBJ2-7; 8 positions agree with TRBD2. J gave up 3 bases and V 5 bases, and 9 bases lay outside the gene matches. Germline V CDR1 and CDR2: SGHTA, FQGTGA. The CDR3 loop spans 15 amino acids. The CDR3 DNA reads as TGTGCCAGCAGCCCGACGGGGGGGCCGTTCTACGAGCAGTACTTC. Translated, it gives CASSPTGGPFYEQYF. Variable domain in full (rest from reference TRBV7-3 and TRBJ2-7): GAGVSQTPSNKVTEKGKYVELRCDPISGHTALYWYRQSLGQGPEFLIYFQGTGAADDSGLPNDRFFAVRPEGSVSTLKIQRTERGDSAVYLCASSPTGGPFYEQYFGPGTRLTVT.

This clone was detected once. The chain recombines TRBV3-1 (or the pseudogene TRBV3-2) with TRBJ2-4, with 13 bases lining up with TRBD2. The CDR3 spans 20 residues. CDR1 and CDR2 (germline): LGHDT, YNNKEL (reference sequence). The V and J ends lost 4 bases and 0 bases, in that order; junction bases with no gene match: 12. The CDR3 bases are TGTGCCAGCAGCCGCCTGACTAGCGGGGGGTGCCCCGTAGCCAAAAACATTCAGTACTTC. This encodes CASSRLTSGGCPVAKNIQYF.

This sequence joins TRBV7-9 and TRBJ1-1, with unresolved D. Between the trimmed V and J ends, which lost 7 bases and 8 bases, there was a span of 14 bases. The CDR3 covers 12 residues. Looked up from germline, CDR1 is SEHNR and CDR2 is FQNEAQ (reference sequence). CDR3 amino acids: CASIADGTEAFF. The CDR3, as DNA: TGTGCCAGCATCGCCGATGGCACCGAAGCTTTCTTT. Combining the CDR3 with reference TRBV7-9 and TRBJ1-1 gives the whole variable domain DTGVSQNPRHKITKRGQNVTFRCDPISEHNRLYWYRQTLGQGPEFLTYFQNEAQLEKSRLLSDRFSAERPKGSFSTLEIQRTEQGDSAMYLCASIADGTEAFFGQGTRLTVV.

J is TRBJ1-4 and V is TRBV15, with 7 positions matching TRBD1. CDR3 size: 15 residues. Germline CDR1 reads LNHNV; CDR2 reads YYDKDF (reference sequence). Germline trimming cut 3 bases from V and 7 bases from J; bases unmatched to any gene: 8. The CDR3: CATSRETGRGEKLFF. DNA for the CDR3: TGTGCCACCAGCAGGGAGACAGGGCGCGGTGAAAAACTGTTTTTT.

The chain joins TRBV4-1 to TRBJ1-6; no clear D gene. This CDR3 is built from 15 residues. Trimming shortened V by 3 bases and J by 3 bases, and 9 bases separated the two germline ends. Germline lookup yields CDR1 MGHRA and CDR2 YSYEKL. The CDR3 nucleotides read TGCGCCAGCAGCCATGGTACGAGCTATAATTCACCCCTCCACTTT. Translation gives CASSHGTSYNSPLHF.

J is TRBJ1-6 and V is TRBV6-5; TRBD1 agrees at 11 bases. Germline CDR1 MNHEY, CDR2 SVGAGI. This CDR3 has 16 amino acids. V shed 2 bases, J shed 7 bases, and the junction held 4 bases outside the gene matches. The CDR3 DNA reads as TGTGCCAGCAGTTACCCGGACAGGGGGCCGAATTCACCCCTCCACTTT. This encodes CASSYPDRGPNSPLHF.

The chain employs TRBV7-6 and TRBJ2-2, with a weak D call TRBD2 (6 bases). CDR3 length: 13 amino acids. Trimming cost V 8 bases and J 4 bases, with 11 bases left between them. Germline values: CDR1 SGHVS, CDR2 FNYEAQ. The CDR3 reads CASSGSLTGELFF. CDR3 nucleotide sequence: TGTGCCAGCTCCGGGAGCCTCACCGGGGAGCTGTTTTTT.

The V gene is TRBV7-2, the J gene TRBJ2-5; 11 nucleotides line up with TRBD1. Trimming took 4 bases from V and 5 from J; bases not matched to a gene: 6. Germline CDR1 reads SGHTA; CDR2 reads FQGNSA. The CDR3 runs to 15 residues. This CDR3 reads CASSSGQGAWETQYF. CDR3 DNA sequence: TGTGCCAGCAGCTCAGGACAGGGGGCGTGGGAGACCCAGTACTTC.

The chain combines TRBV2 with TRBJ2-2; 8 bases are shared with TRBD1. Germline-derived CDR1 and CDR2 are SNHLY and FYNNEI. There are 17 residues in the CDR3. J gave up 4 bases and V 4 bases, and 11 bases lay outside the gene matches. CDR3 coding DNA: TGTGCCAGCAGTGTCAGGGGGCCGACGCTCAGCACCGGGGAGCTGTTTTTT. It specifies CASSVRGPTLSTGELFF.

The chain joins TRBV7-3 to TRBJ1-1; D may be TRBD1 (6 bases). The CDR3 is made up of 13 amino acids. V gave up 4 bases and J gave up 4 bases, with 10 bases separating them. Germline V gene sequence: CDR1 SGHTA, CDR2 FQGTGA. The CDR3, as DNA: TGTGCCAGCAGCTCGCGACAGGCCACTGAAGCTTTCTTT. As protein: CASSSRQATEAFF.

The chain employs TRBV11-2 and TRBJ2-4; the D gene is possibly TRBD2 (6 bases). Germline-derived CDR1 and CDR2 are SGHAT and FQNNGV. CDR3 length equals 18 residues. Trimming left V 0 bases short and J 2 bases short, with 17 bases between. The CDR3 region has the DNA TGTGCCAGCAGCTTAGATCCCGGACTAAGGTCGACCAAAAACATTCAGTACTTC. Amino acid sequence: CASSLDPGLRSTKNIQYF.

In DNA, the CDR3 is TGTGCCAGCAGCCAGGGACAGGGGAACTACGAGCAGTACTTC. Protein sequence: CASSQGQGNYEQYF. The chain couples TRBV4-2 to TRBJ2-7, with TRBD1 identical over 10 bases. The germline CDR1 and CDR2 sequences are LGHNA and YNFKEQ. The CDR3 covers 14 residues. With V trimmed by 3 bases and J by 3 bases, 2 bases remained unmatched.

The J gene is TRBJ2-3, the V gene TRBV6-5, with 10 bases fitting TRBD1. Unmatched junction bases numbered 8, after V lost 9 bases and J lost 8 bases. CDR3 size: 13 residues. Germline values: CDR1 MNHEY, CDR2 SVGAGI. CDR3 loop: CASSGTGVSTQYF. The CDR3, as DNA: TGTGCCAGTTCGGGGACAGGGGTATCTACGCAGTATTTT.

The rearrangement uses TRBV5-1 and TRBJ1-1, with 7 bases identical to TRBD1. The CDR3 is made up of 16 amino acids. The germline gives CDR1 SGHRS, CDR2 YFSETQ. Germline trimming cut 3 bases from V and 0 bases from J; bases unmatched to any gene: 8. Written as DNA, the CDR3 is TGCGCCAGCAGCTCTCATACGCAGGGGGTGAACACTGAAGCTTTCTTT. Its protein is CASSSHTQGVNTEAFF.